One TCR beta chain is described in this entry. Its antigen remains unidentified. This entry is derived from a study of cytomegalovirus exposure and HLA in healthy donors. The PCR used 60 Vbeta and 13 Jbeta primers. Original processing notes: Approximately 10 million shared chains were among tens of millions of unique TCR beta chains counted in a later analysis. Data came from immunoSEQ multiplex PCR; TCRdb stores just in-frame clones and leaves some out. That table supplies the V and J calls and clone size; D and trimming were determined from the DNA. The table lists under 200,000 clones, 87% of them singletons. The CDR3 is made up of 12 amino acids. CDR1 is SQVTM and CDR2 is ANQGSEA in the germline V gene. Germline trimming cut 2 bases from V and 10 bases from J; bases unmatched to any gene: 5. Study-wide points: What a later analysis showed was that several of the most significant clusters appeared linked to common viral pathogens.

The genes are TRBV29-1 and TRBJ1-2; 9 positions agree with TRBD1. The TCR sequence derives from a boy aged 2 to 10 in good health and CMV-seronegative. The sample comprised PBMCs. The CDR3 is CSVEPGQGDYTF. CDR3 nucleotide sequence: TGCAGCGTTGAACCGGGACAGGGTGACTACACCTTC.